These 10 T cell receptor beta chains came from one sample sequenced in a study of cytomegalovirus exposure and HLA in healthy donors. The PCR ran on 60 Vbeta and 13 Jbeta primers. Produced via immunoSEQ multiplex PCR; TCRdb's table is partial and in-frame only. The sample has 120,000 or so clones, 70% to 80% seen once. The sequenced sample was PBMCs. These receptors originate from a man aged 35-49 years in good health and CMV-seropositive.

The genes are TRBV10-2 and TRBJ1-4, with 7 nucleotides matching TRBD1. V dropped 4 bases and J dropped 4; count of bases not matched to a gene: 9. The CDR3 runs to 16 residues. Germline CDR1 and CDR2: WSHSY and SAAADI. Here the CDR3 reads CASSAFGTDVNEKLFF. The CDR3 nucleotides are TGCGCCAGCAGTGCCTTTGGGACAGATGTTAATGAAAAACTGTTTTTT.

The V gene is TRBV30, the J gene TRBJ1-1; D is possibly TRBD1 (5 bases). This CDR3 contains 13 residues. V was pared by 3 bases and J by 0 bases, with 8 bases between. Looked up from germline, CDR1 is GTSNPN and CDR2 is SVGIG (reference sequence). CDR3: CAWRRGMNTEAFF. The CDR3 DNA sequence: TGTGCCTGGAGAAGGGGTATGAACACTGAAGCTTTCTTT.

This clone was seen a few times. The chain is built from TRBV6-4 and TRBJ2-1; the D gene is possibly TRBD1 (5 bases). The CDR3 covers 15 residues. Trimming took 5 bases from V and 0 from J, leaving 11 bases between them. Germline values: CDR1 MRHNA, CDR2 SNTAGT. CDR3 nucleotide sequence: TGTGCCAGCAGTAAACAGGATTACTCCTACAATGAGCAGTTCTTC. Translation gives CASSKQDYSYNEQFF.

V is TRBV6-6 and J is TRBJ1-1; D remains unclear. Germline V gene lookup returns CDR1 MNHNY and CDR2 SVGAGI (reference sequence). CDR3 length equals 10 residues. V gave up 4 bases and J gave up 11 bases, with 8 bases separating them. The CDR3 nucleotides are TGTGCCAGCAGTTCCTGGAGGGCTTTCTTT. The encoded protein is CASSSWRAFF.

This chain connects TRBV18 to TRBJ1-2; 7 nucleotides align to TRBD1. The CDR3 spans 15 residues. J was trimmed by 0 bases and V by 2 bases; bases with no gene match: 3. CDR1 and CDR2 (germline): KGHSH, LQKENI. CDR3: CASSPNRGPNYGYTF. The DNA for the CDR3 is TGTGCCAGCTCACCAAATAGGGGGCCTAACTATGGCTACACCTTC.

The chain couples TRBV4-3 to TRBJ1-5; 9 nucleotides agree with TRBD1. V gave up 3 bases and J gave up 0 bases; unmatched junction bases: 0. CDR3 length: 15 residues. The V gene's germline CDR1 is LGHNA and CDR2 YSLEER. The CDR3 coding sequence is TGCGCCAGCAGCCAGGACAGGGGTAGCAATCAGCCCCAGCATTTT. Protein sequence: CASSQDRGSNQPQHF.

This clone is judged medium-sized. This chain links TRBV15 with TRBJ1-4; 9 nucleotides agree with TRBD1. Trimming took 0 bases from V and 4 from J; bases not matched to a gene: 3. The CDR3 is made up of 16 amino acids. From germline, CDR1 is LNHNV and CDR2 YYDKDF (reference sequence). The CDR3 region has the DNA TGTGCCACCAGCAGAGATGCGACAGGGGGTAATGAAAAACTGTTTTTT. It specifies CATSRDATGGNEKLFF.

The chain is built from TRBV7-9 and TRBJ1-2; 7 bases match TRBD1. V shed 6 bases, J shed 7 bases, and the junction held 17 bases outside the gene matches. CDR1 is SEHNR and CDR2 is FQNEAQ in the germline V gene (reference sequence). There are 16 residues in the CDR3. Here the CDR3 DNA reads TGTGCCAGCAGTAGACAGGGCTCTACCTACCCCATTGGCTACACCTTC. Translation: CASSRQGSTYPIGYTF.

The J gene is TRBJ2-7, the V gene TRBV19; D might be TRBD1 (5 bases). CDR1 LNHDA and CDR2 SQIVND come from the germline V gene (reference sequence). This CDR3 spans 15 amino acids. Trimming took off 3 bases at V and 2 bases at J, with 14 bases between the two ends. The CDR3 loop reads CASSIVGQPPYEQYF. The CDR3 coding sequence is TGTGCCAGTAGTATCGTCGGACAACCCCCCTACGAGCAGTACTTC.

CDR3 in DNA: TGTGCCACCAACTCGGACAGGTTGGGTCAGCCCCAGCATTTT. This sequence encodes CATNSDRLGQPQHF. The V call is TRBV2, the J call TRBJ1-5, with TRBD1 matching 7 bases. Losses at the gene ends were 10 bases for V and 6 bases for J; bases not matched to a gene: 12. Germline V gene data show CDR1 as SNHLY and CDR2 as FYNNEI. The CDR3 is made up of 14 amino acids.